A single sample is the source of the 2 T cell receptor beta chains below, sequenced in a study of cytotoxic CD8 clonotypes in ibrutinib-treated CLL. The data were produced by immunoSEQ multiplex PCR, yet TCRdb's version contains in-frame clones alone and is incomplete. The sample lists nearly 100,000 clones, 78% occurring once. Sequencing was performed on PBMCs, taken after 12 months of ibrutinib treatment. These receptors were taken from a human donor with chronic lymphocytic leukemia.

The chain employs TRBV18 and TRBJ1-1, with TRBD1 identical over 12 bases. CDR1 KGHSH and CDR2 LQKENI come from the germline V gene. V gave up 4 bases and J gave up 1 base; unmatched junction bases: 7. The CDR3 totals 17 residues. The CDR3 loop reads CASSLRGTGGRNTEAFF. The CDR3 DNA follows: TGTGCCAGCTCACTCCGGGGGACAGGGGGCAGGAACACTGAAGCTTTCTTT.

V usage is TRBV5-6 and J usage is TRBJ2-5; 9 bases map to TRBD1. The trim removed 4 bases at V and 5 bases at J, leaving 9 bases unmatched. This CDR3 has 15 residues. Looked up from germline, CDR1 is SGHDT and CDR2 is YYEEEE. CDR3 protein: CASSDGTGRWETQYF. In nucleotides, the CDR3 is TGTGCCAGCAGCGATGGGACAGGGCGGTGGGAGACCCAGTACTTC.